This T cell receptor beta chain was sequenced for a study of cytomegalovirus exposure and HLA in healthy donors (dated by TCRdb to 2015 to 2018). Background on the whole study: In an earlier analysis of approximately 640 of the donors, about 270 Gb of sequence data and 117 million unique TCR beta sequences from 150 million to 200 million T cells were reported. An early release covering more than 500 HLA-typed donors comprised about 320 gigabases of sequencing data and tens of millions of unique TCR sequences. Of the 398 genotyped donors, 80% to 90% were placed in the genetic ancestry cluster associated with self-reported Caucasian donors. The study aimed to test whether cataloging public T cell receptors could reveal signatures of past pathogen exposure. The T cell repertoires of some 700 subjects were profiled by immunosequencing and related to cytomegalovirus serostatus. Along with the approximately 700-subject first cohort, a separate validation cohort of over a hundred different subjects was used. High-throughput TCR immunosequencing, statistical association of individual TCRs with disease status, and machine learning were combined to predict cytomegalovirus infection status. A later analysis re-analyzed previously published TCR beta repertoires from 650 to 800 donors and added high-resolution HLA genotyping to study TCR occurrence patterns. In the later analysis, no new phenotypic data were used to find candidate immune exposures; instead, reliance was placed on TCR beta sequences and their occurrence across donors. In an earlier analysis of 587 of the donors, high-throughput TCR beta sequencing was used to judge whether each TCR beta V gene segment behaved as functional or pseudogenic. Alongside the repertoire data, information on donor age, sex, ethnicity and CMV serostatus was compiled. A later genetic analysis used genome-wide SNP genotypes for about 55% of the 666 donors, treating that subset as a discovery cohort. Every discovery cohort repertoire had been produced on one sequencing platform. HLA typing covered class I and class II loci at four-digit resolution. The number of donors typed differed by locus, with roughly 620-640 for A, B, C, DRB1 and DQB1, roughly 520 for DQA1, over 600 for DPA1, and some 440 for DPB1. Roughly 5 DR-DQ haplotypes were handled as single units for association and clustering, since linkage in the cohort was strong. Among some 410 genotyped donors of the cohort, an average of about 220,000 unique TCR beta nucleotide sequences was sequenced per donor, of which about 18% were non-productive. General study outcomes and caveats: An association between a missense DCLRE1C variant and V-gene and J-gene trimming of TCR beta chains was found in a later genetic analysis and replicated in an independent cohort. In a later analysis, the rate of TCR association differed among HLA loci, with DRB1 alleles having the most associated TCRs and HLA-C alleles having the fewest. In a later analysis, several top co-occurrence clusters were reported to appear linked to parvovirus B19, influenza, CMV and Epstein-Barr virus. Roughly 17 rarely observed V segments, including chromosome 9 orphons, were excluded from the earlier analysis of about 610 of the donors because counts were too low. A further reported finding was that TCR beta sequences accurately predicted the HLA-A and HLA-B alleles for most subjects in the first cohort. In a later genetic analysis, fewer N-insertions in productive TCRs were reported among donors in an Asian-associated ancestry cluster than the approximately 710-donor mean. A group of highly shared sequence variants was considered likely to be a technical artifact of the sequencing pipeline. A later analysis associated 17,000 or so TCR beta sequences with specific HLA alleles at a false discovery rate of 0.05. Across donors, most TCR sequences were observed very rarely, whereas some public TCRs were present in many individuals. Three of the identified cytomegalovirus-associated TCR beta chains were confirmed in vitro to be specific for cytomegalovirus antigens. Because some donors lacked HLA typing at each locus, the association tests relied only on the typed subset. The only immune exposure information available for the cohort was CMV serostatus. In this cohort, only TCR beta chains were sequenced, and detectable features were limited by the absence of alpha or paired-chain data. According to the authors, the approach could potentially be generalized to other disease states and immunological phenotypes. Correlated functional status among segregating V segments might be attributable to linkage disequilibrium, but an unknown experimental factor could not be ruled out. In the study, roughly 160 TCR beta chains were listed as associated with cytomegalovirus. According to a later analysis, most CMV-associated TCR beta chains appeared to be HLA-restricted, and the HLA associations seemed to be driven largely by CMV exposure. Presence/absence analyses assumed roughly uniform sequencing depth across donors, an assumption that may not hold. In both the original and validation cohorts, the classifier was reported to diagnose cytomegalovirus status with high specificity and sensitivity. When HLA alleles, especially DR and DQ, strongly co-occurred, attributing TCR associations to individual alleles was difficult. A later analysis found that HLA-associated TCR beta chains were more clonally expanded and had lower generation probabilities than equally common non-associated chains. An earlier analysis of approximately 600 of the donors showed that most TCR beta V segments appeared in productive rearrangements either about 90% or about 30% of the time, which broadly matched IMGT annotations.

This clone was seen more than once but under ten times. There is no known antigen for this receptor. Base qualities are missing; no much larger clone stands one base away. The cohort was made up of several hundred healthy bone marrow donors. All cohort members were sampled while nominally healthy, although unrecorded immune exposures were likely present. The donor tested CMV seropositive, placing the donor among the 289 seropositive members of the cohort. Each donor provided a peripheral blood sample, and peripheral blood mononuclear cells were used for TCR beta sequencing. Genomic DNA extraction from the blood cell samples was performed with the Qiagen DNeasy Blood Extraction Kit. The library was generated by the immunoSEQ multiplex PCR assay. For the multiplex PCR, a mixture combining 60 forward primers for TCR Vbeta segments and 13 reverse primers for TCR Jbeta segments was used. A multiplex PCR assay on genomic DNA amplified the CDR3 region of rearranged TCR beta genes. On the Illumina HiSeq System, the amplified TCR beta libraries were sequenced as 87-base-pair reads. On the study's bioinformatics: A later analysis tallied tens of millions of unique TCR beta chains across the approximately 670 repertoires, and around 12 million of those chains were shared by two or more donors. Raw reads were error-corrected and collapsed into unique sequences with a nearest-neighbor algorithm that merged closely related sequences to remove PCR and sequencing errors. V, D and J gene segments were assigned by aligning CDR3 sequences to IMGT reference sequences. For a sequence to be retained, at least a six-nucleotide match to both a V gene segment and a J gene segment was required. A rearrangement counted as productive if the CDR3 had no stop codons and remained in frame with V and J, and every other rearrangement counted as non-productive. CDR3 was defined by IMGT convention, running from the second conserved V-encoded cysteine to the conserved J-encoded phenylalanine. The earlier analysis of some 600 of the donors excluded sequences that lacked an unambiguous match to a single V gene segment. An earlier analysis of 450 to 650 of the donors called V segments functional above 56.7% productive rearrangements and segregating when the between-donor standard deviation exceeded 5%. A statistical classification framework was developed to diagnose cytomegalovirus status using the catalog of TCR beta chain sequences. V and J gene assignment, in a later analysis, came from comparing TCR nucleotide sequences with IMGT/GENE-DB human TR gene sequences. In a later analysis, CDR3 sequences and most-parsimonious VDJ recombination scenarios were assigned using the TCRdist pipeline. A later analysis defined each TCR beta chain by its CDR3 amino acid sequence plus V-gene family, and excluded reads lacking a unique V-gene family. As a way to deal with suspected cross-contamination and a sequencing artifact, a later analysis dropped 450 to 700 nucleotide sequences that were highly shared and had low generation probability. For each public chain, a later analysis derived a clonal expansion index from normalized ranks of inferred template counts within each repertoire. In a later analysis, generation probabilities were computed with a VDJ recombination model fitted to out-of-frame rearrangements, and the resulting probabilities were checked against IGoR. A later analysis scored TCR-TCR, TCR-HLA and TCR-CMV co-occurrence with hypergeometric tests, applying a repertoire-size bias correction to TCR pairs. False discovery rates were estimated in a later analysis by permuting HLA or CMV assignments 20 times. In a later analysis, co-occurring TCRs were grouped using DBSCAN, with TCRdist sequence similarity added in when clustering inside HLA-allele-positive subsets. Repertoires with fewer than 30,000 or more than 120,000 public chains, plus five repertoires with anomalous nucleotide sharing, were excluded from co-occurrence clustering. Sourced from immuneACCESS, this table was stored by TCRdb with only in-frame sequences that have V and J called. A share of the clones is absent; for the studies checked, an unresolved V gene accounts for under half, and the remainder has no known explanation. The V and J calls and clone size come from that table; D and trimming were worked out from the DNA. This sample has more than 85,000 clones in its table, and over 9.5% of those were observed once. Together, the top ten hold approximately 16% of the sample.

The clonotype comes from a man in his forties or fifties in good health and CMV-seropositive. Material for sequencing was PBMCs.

For the CDR3, the sequence is CASGDRGLGGEKLFF. In nucleotides, the sequence is TGTGCCAGCGGGGACAGGGGGCTAGGAGGGGAAAAACTGTTTTTT. The chain links TRBV6-5 with TRBJ1-4, with 12 bases aligning to TRBD1. CDR1 MNHEY and CDR2 SVGAGI are derived from the germline V gene. V trim: 8 bases; J trim: 8 bases; unmatched bases: 9. The CDR3 contains 15 residues, cysteine and phenylalanine counted. The DNA shown is the 45-base CDR3, in frame from base 1.